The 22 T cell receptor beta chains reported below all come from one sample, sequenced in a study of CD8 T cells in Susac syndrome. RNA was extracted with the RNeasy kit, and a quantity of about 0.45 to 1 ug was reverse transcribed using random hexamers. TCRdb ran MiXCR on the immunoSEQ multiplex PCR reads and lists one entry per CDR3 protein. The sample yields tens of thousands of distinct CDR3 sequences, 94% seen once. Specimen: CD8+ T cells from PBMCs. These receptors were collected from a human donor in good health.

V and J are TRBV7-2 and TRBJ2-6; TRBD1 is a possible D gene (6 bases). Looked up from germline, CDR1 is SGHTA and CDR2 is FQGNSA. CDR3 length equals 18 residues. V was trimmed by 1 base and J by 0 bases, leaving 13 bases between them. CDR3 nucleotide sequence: TGTGCCAGCAGCTTAGACAGGGCCCTTTTCTCTGGGGCCAACGTCCTGACTTTC. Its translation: CASSLDRALFSGANVLTF.

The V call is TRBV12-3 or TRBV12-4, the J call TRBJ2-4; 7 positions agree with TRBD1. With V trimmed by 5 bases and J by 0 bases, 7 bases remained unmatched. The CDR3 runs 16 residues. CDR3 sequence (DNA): TGTGCCAGCAGTCCTGATGGGACAGAAGCCAAAAACATTCAGTACTTC. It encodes CASSPDGTEAKNIQYF.

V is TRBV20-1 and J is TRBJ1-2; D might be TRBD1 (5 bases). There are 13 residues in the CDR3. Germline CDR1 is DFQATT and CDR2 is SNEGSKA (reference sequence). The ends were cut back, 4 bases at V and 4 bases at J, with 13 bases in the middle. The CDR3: CSATGRDAYGYTF. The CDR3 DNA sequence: TGCAGTGCTACGGGCAGGGACGCCTATGGCTACACCTTC.

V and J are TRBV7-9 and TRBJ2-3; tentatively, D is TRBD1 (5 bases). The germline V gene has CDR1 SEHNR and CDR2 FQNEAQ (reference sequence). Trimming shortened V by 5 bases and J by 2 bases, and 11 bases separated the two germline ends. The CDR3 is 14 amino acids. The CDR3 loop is CASSPDTYTDTQYF. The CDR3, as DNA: TGTGCCAGCAGCCCGGACACCTACACAGATACGCAGTATTTT.

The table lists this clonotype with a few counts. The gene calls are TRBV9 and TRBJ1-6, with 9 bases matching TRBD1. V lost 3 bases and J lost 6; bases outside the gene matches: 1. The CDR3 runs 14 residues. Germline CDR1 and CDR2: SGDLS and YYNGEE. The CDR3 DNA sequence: TGTGCCAGCAGCGGGGGACAGGGTAATTCACCCCTCCACTTT. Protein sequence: CASSGGQGNSPLHF.

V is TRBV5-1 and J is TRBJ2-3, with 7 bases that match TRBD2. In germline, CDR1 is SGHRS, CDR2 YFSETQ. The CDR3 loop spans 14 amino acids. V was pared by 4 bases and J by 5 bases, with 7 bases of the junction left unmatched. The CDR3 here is CASSQRGVLDTQYF. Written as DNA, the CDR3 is TGCGCCAGCAGCCAACGGGGGGTTTTAGATACGCAGTATTTT.

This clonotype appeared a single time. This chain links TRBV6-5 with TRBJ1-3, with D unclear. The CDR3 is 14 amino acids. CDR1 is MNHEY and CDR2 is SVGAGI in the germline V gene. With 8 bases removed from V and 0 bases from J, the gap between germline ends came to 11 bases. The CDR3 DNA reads TGTGCCAGCTCACCCCAAACCTCTGGAAACACCATATATTTT. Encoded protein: CASSPQTSGNTIYF.

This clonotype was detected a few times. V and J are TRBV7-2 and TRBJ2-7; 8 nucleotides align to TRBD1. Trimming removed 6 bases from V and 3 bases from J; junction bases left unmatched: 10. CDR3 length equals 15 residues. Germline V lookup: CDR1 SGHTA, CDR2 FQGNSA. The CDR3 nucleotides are TGTGCCAGCAGACCCGGACAGGGCGTTTACTACGAGCAGTACTTC. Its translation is CASRPGQGVYYEQYF.

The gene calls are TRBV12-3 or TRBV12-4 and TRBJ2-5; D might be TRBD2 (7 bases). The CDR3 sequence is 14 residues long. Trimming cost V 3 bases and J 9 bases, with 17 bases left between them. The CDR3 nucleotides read TGTGCCAGCAGTTTGGAGGGGGGGCGCAGGCCCCAGTACTTC. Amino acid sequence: CASSLEGGRRPQYF.

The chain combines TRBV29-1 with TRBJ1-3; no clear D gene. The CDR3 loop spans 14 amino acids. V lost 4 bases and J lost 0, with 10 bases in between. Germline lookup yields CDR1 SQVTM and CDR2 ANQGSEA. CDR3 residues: CSVVSGSSGNTIYF. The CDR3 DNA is TGCAGCGTTGTAAGTGGGAGCTCTGGAAACACCATATATTTT.

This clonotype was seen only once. The CDR3 sequence: CASSRILAGEQYF. DNA for the CDR3: TGTGCCAGCAGCCGCATCTTAGCGGGTGAGCAGTACTTC. The chain couples TRBV14 to TRBJ2-7, with 7 bases fitting TRBD2. The ends lost 4 bases at V and 7 bases at J; junction bases unmatched: 7. The CDR3 is 13 residues long. The germline V gene encodes CDR1 SGHDN and CDR2 FVKESK. The entire variable domain, with the rest obtained from reference TRBV14 and TRBJ2-7, is as follows: EAGVTQFPSHSVIEKGQTVTLRCDPISGHDNLYWYRRVMGKEIKFLLHFVKESKQDESGMPNNRFLAERTGGTYSTLKVQPAELEDSGVYFCASSRILAGEQYFGPGTRLTVT.

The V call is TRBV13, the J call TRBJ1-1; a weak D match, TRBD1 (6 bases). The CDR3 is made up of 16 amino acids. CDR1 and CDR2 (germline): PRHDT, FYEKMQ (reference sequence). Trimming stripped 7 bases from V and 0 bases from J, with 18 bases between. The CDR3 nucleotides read TGTGCCAGCACCTGGGGTCAGGGGCTCATGAACACTGAAGCTTTCTTT. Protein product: CASTWGQGLMNTEAFF. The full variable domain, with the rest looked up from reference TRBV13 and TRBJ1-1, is AAGVIQSPRHLIKEKRETATLKCYPIPRHDTVYWYQQGPGQDPQFLISFYEKMQSDKGSIPDRFSAQQFSDYHSELNMSSLELGDSALYFCASTWGQGLMNTEAFFGQGTRLTVV.

The CDR3 here is CASSLSSMNTEAFF. DNA of the CDR3: TGTGCCAGCAGTCTTTCAAGCATGAACACTGAAGCTTTCTTT. This chain links TRBV27 with TRBJ1-1, with D hard to call. The germline CDR1 and CDR2 sequences are MNHEY and SMNVEV (reference sequence). This CDR3 contains 14 residues. V was pared by 5 bases and J by 0 bases, with 10 bases between.

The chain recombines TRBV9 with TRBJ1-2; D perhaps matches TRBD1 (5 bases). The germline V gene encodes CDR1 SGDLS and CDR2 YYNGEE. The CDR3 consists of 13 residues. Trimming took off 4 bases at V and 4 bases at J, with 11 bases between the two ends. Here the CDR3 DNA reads TGTGCCAGCAGCCGCAGGGATATCTATGGCTACACCTTC. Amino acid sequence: CASSRRDIYGYTF.

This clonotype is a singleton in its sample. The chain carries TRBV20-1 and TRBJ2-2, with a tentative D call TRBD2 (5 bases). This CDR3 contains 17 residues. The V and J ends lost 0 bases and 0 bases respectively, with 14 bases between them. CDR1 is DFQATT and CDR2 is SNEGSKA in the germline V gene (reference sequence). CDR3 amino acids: CSARDASRASNTGELFF. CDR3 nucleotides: TGCAGTGCTAGAGATGCCTCGAGGGCCTCGAACACCGGGGAGCTGTTTTTT.

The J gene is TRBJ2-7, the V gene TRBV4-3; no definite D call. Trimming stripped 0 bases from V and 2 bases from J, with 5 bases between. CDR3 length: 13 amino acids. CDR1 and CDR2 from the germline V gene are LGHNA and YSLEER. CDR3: CASSQDRPYEQYF. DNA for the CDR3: TGCGCCAGCAGCCAAGATAGACCCTACGAGCAGTACTTC.

CDR3 sequence: CASSLEREKLFF. For the CDR3, the DNA is TGCGCCAGCAGCTTGGAACGTGAAAAACTGTTTTTT. The genes are TRBV5-1 and TRBJ1-4, with D hard to call. The CDR3 consists of 12 residues. Germline assignment: CDR1 SGHRS and CDR2 YFSETQ. V was pared by 0 bases and J by 7 bases, with 4 bases between.

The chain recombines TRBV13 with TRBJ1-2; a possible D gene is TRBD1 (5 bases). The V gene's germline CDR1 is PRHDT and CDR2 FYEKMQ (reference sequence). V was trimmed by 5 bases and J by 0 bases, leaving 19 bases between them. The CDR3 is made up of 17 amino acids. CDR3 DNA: TGTGCCAGCAGCACAAGAGACAGAAACACAGCTAACTATGGCTACACCTTC. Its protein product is CASSTRDRNTANYGYTF.

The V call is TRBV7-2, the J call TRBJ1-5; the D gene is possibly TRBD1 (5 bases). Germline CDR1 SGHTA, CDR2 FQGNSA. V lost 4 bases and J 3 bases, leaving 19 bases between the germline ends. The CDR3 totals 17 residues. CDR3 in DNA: TGTGCCAGCAGCTCAGATAACAGGCCCGCTATCAATCAGCCCCAGCATTTT. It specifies CASSSDNRPAINQPQHF.

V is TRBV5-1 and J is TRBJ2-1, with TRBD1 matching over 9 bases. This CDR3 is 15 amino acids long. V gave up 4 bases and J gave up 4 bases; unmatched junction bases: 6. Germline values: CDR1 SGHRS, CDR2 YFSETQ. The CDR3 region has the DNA TGCGCCAGCAGCCCCCGACAGGGGGGGTACAATGAGCAGTTCTTC. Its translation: CASSPRQGGYNEQFF. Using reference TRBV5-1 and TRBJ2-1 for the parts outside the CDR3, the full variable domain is KAGVTQTPRYLIKTRGQQVTLSCSPISGHRSVSWYQQTPGQGLQFLFEYFSETQRNKGNFPGRFSGRQFSNSRSEMNVSTLELGDSALYLCASSPRQGGYNEQFFGPGTRLTVL.

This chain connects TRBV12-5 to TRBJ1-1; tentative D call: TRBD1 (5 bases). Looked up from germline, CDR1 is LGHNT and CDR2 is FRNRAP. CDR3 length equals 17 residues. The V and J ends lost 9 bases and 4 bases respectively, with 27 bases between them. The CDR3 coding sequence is TGTGCTAGCGTTAAGAGCTCAATAAGGCCGGGGACCACTGAAGCTTTCTTT. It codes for CASVKSSIRPGTTEAFF. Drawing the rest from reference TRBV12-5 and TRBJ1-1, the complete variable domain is DARVTQTPRHKVTEMGQEVTMRCQPILGHNTVFWYRQTMMQGLELLAYFRNRAPLDDSGMPKDRFSAEMPDATLATLKIQPSEPRDSAVYFCASVKSSIRPGTTEAFFGQGTRLTVV.

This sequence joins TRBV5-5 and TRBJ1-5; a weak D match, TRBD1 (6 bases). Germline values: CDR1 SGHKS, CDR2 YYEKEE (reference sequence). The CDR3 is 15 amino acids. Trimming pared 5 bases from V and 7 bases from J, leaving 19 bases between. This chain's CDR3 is CASSPGGGLGQPQHF. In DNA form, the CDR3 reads TGTGCCAGCAGTCCCGGCGGGGGGCTCGGGCAGCCCCAGCATTTT.